Shown below are 29 T cell receptor beta chains from a single sample sequenced in a study of tissue T cells after allogeneic stem cell transplantation. The assay was immunoSEQ multiplex PCR, and TCRdb's table has in-frame clones only and misses some. Found here are about 11,000 clones, roughly two fifths of them singletons; the top ten hold under 2%. Time point given: mouse harvest day 7 after allogeneic transplant. Each mouse received 10^7 T-cell-depleted marrow cells plus 10^6 splenic CD5+ T cells by tail vein. The sample taken for sequencing was skin. These receptors were collected from a female BALB/c mouse given C57BL/6 T cells with graft-versus-host disease after an allogeneic hematopoietic cell transplant.

Of note for this clone: Gene and germline names: mouse. The read is 1 residue too short to cover the CDR3 end, so that end is filled in from the germline J gene. V and J are TRBV5 and TRBJ2-1, with 13 nucleotides matching TRBD2. The V gene end was trimmed by 4 bases and the J gene end by 4 bases; junction bases not matched to a gene: 7. Germline assignment: CDR1 LGHNA and CDR2 YNLKQL (reference sequence). The CDR3 runs to 17 residues. The CDR3 DNA, read in part, is TGTGCCAGCAGCCCCGGACTGGGGGGGCGCGGGTATGCTGAGCAGTTC. Amino acid sequence: CASSPGLGGRGYAEQF. From start to end, the CDR3 is CASSPGLGGRGYAEQFF.

As to this clone: The germline and genes are mouse ones. Sequencing ends 1 residue short of the CDR3 end; the germline J gene provides the rest. Other DNA sequences in this specimen translate into the identical CDR3. This rearrangement joins TRBV26 to TRBJ1-4; D remains ambiguous. Germline-derived CDR1 and CDR2 are KGHPV and FQNQEV (reference sequence). The CDR3 runs to 14 residues. The V and J ends lost 2 bases and 0 bases respectively, with 4 bases between them. The CDR3 here is CASSLRLSNERLFF. CDR3 DNA, as far as it was read: TGTGCCAGCAGTCTGCGGCTTTCCAACGAAAGATTATTT.

Concerning this clone: Genes and germline are mouse. The CDR3 sequence: CASSLNPGVSYEQYF. The covered CDR3 bases are TGTGCCAGCAGCTTAAATCCTGGGGTGTCCTATGAACAGTAC. The chain is built from TRBV3 and TRBJ2-7, with D possibly matching TRBD2 (6 bases). The read terminates 1 residue before the CDR3 end, so the remaining end is supplied by the germline J gene. V lost 2 bases and J 1 base, leaving 12 bases between the germline ends. Germline loops: CDR1 SNHLY, CDR2 FYNGKV (reference sequence). CDR3 length: 15 amino acids. Complete variable domain (other parts from reference TRBV3 and TRBJ2-7): GPKVLQIPSHQIIDMGQMVTLNCDPVSNHLYFYWYKQILGQQMEFLVNFYNGKVMEKSKLFKDQFSVERPDGSYFTLKIQPTALEDSAVYFCASSLNPGVSYEQYFGPGTRLTVL.

This clone is medium-sized within its sample. Germline and genes here are mouse. With the read ending 1 residue before the CDR3 end, the germline J gene is used to fill in that end. The gene calls are TRBV26 and TRBJ1-1; perhaps TRBD1 as D (6 bases). V gave up 4 bases and J gave up 4 bases, with 10 bases separating them. The CDR3 sequence is 13 residues long. Germline CDR1 KGHPV, CDR2 FQNQEV (reference sequence). The DNA read from the CDR3 is TGTGCCAGCAGTCACAGGGTGGGCACAGAAGTCTTC. Translating it yields CASSHRVGTEVF. The CDR3, in full, reads CASSHRVGTEVFF.

About this clone: The genes and germline here are from mouse. The sequenced fragment ends 1 residue before the CDR3 boundary, so the rest is inferred from the germline J gene. This chain uses TRBV26 with TRBJ2-7; 8 bases agree with TRBD2. J was trimmed by 7 bases and V by 0 bases; bases with no gene match: 2. The germline gives CDR1 KGHPV, CDR2 FQNQEV (reference sequence). The CDR3 contains 13 residues. This chain's CDR3 is CASSLSVGGEQYF. Incomplete CDR3 DNA: TGTGCCAGCAGTCTGTCGGTGGGGGGGGAACAGTAC.

Of note for this clone: The gene symbols are mouse symbols. Read coverage stops 1 residue before the CDR3 terminus; the germline J gene supplies the remainder. This sequence joins TRBV12-1 and TRBJ1-6; TRBD1 agrees at 7 bases. TRBJ1-6 is an ORF, and what it does is uncertain. In germline, CDR1 is SGHSN, CDR2 HYEKVE. V lost 4 bases, J lost 9 bases, and 2 bases stayed unmatched. This CDR3 region has 12 residues. CDR3 sequence reads: CASSRDSSPLYF. The DNA read from the CDR3 is TGTGCCAGCTCCAGGGACAGTTCGCCCCTCTAC.

As regards this clone: Here the gene names and germline are mouse. The sequenced fragment ends 1 residue before the CDR3 boundary, so the rest is inferred from the germline J gene. J is TRBJ2-3 and V is TRBV3; maybe TRBD1 (5 bases). The CDR3 is made up of 14 amino acids. Germline-derived CDR1 and CDR2 are SNHLY and FYNGKV (reference sequence). Trimming shortened V by 1 base and J by 4 bases, and 9 bases separated the two germline ends. CDR3 DNA, as far as it was read: TGTGCCAGCAGCTTAGGGCAGGGATCAGAAACGCTGTAT. This sequence encodes CASSLGQGSETLY. The complete CDR3 sequence is CASSLGQGSETLYF.

This clone is medium-sized by share. The listed genes are named as in mouse. The read gets to within 1 residue of the CDR3 end, and the germline J gene fills in the rest. The chain has TRBV26 and TRBJ2-3; 9 nucleotides line up with TRBD1. CDR1 and CDR2 from the germline V gene are KGHPV and FQNQEV (reference sequence). After removal of 6 bases from V and 5 bases from J, the junction contained 0 bases not matched to a gene. CDR3 length equals 12 residues. The CDR3 region is CASRDRGETLYF. The CDR3 bases that were read are TGTGCCAGCAGGGACAGGGGAGAAACGCTGTAT.

As to this clone: Each gene name is a mouse one. The read stops 1 residue short of the end of the CDR3; the missing end is completed from the germline J gene. The V call is TRBV26, the J call TRBJ1-4; D gene ambiguous. The V end lost 7 bases, the J end lost 1 base, and 4 bases lay between the germline ends. CDR3 length: 12 residues. Germline CDR1 KGHPV, CDR2 FQNQEV (reference sequence). CDR3 sequence: CASKNSNERLFF. The CDR3 DNA, read in part, is TGTGCCAGCAAGAATTCCAACGAAAGATTATTT.

With respect to this clone: Genes and germline come from the mouse. The read terminates 1 residue before the CDR3 end, so the remaining end is supplied by the germline J gene. This rearrangement joins TRBV1 to TRBJ2-1; TRBD1 agrees at 10 bases. Per the germline V gene, CDR1 is NSQYPW and CDR2 is LRSPGD (reference sequence). This CDR3 is 13 amino acids long. Germline trimming cut 6 bases from V and 7 bases from J; bases unmatched to any gene: 3. The CDR3 sequence: CTCSRQGAAEQFF. The sequenced part of the CDR3 DNA is TGCACCTGCAGCCGACAGGGGGCGGCTGAGCAGTTC. Combining the CDR3 with reference TRBV1 and TRBJ2-1 gives the whole variable domain VTLLEQNPRWRLVPRGQAVNLRCILKNSQYPWMSWYQQDLQKQLQWLFTLRSPGDKEVKSLPGADYLATRVTDTELRLQVANMSQGRTLYCTCSRQGAAEQFFGPGTRLTVL.

This clone was counted only a few times. Genes and germline are mouse. The read gets to within 1 residue of the CDR3 end, and the germline J gene fills in the rest. The V gene is TRBV5, the J gene TRBJ2-5; TRBD1 aligns across 12 bases. Per germline, CDR1 LGHNA and CDR2 YNLKQL (reference sequence). J gave up 5 bases and V 4 bases, and 7 bases lay outside the gene matches. This CDR3 is 16 amino acids long. The part of the CDR3 DNA that was read is TGTGCCAGCAGCCGGGACAGGGGGCACGTAGGAGACACCCAGTAC. Translating it yields CASSRDRGHVGDTQY. The whole CDR3 protein reads CASSRDRGHVGDTQYF.

As regards this clone: The gene names here belong to mouse. The CDR3 protein is CASSLEQTYEQYF. CDR3 bases read: TGTGCCAGCAGTCTGGAACAGACCTATGAACAGTAC. The chain employs TRBV26 and TRBJ2-7; unclear D gene. The read terminates 1 residue ahead of where the CDR3 ends, so the germline J gene completes it. Trimming shortened V by 2 bases and J by 2 bases, and 7 bases separated the two germline ends. Per the germline V gene, CDR1 is KGHPV and CDR2 is FQNQEV (reference sequence). This CDR3 has 13 amino acids.

Comments on this clone: Gene names follow the mouse nomenclature. Read data end 1 residue before the CDR3 end; the end is taken from the germline J gene. The chain recombines TRBV26 with TRBJ1-5; 9 bases fit TRBD1. The V segment lost 4 bases and the J segment 3 bases; nucleotides outside the gene matches: 4. Germline lookup yields CDR1 KGHPV and CDR2 FQNQEV (reference sequence). CDR3 length: 15 amino acids. CDR3 amino acids: CASSPGTGSNQAPLF. The sequenced part of the CDR3 DNA is TGTGCCAGCAGTCCCGGGACAGGGTCCAACCAGGCTCCGCTT.

As concerns this clone: Gene names are the mouse ones. The CDR3 end falls 1 residue outside the read, so it is completed with the germline J gene. This sample also contains other DNA sequences that code for the same CDR3. The chain joins TRBV12-1 to TRBJ2-7; 10 bases line up with TRBD2. Germline trimming cut 1 base from V and 0 bases from J; bases unmatched to any gene: 2. From germline, CDR1 is SGHSN and CDR2 HYEKVE. The CDR3 spans 15 residues. The CDR3 here is CASSLGLGSSYEQYF. CDR3 DNA (partial): TGTGCCAGCTCTCTGGGACTGGGGAGCTCCTATGAACAGTAC.

Turning to this clone: Gene and germline names: mouse. The read falls 1 residue short of the CDR3 end, and the missing part is taken from the germline J gene. This chain uses TRBV23 with TRBJ2-4; TRBD1 is the table's D call and was not checked against the DNA. CDR3 length: 15 residues. Germline CDR1 and CDR2: KGHTA and FQNQQP. The covered CDR3 bases are TGCTCCAGCAGTCGAGACAGGACGAGTCAAAACACCTTGTAC. Translating it yields CSSSRDRTSQNTLY. The CDR3 reads in full as CSSSRDRTSQNTLYF.

In this sample, this clone turned up a few times. Here the gene names and germline are mouse. The read halts 1 residue ahead of the CDR3 end, with the missing end drawn from the germline J gene. The J gene is TRBJ1-1, the V gene TRBV23; TRBD1, the table's D call, lacks a check against the DNA. This CDR3 has 15 amino acids. Germline V gene data show CDR1 as KGHTA and CDR2 as FQNQQP. The CDR3 protein is CSSSHRGQSNTEVFF. CDR3 DNA (partial): TGCTCCAGCAGTCACCGGGGACAGTCAAACACAGAAGTCTTC.

On this clone itself: Gene and germline names: mouse. The sequence runs out 1 residue before the end of the CDR3; the remainder is reconstructed from the germline J gene. The chain is built from TRBV26 and TRBJ2-4, with D perhaps matching TRBD1 (5 bases). With 4 bases removed from V and 2 bases from J, the gap between germline ends came to 10 bases. Germline V lookup: CDR1 KGHPV, CDR2 FQNQEV (reference sequence). The CDR3 covers 14 residues. The sequenced part of the CDR3 DNA is TGTGCCAGCAGTCCACAGACAGATCAAAACACCTTGTAC. Amino acid sequence: CASSPQTDQNTLY. The full CDR3 protein reads CASSPQTDQNTLYF.

Remarks on this clone: Mouse names are used for the genes. The read gets to within 1 residue of the CDR3 end, and the germline J gene fills in the rest. The chain links TRBV2 to TRBJ1-3, with 11 positions matching TRBD1. The CDR3 totals 16 residues. Per germline, CDR1 LGHNA and CDR2 YSYQKL. V was clipped by 1 base and J by 2 bases; unmatched bases: 1. The sequenced CDR3 bases are TGTGCCAGCAGCCAAGGGACAGGGGGCGCTGGAAATACGCTCTAT. This translates into CASSQGTGGAGNTLY. The full CDR3 sequence reads CASSQGTGGAGNTLYF.

In this sample, this clone is medium-sized (0.01 to 0.1%). Mouse gene names apply. The CDR3 is cut off 1 residue early in the read; its end comes from the germline J gene. The chain combines TRBV13-2 with TRBJ2-3; D is unresolved. Looked up from germline, CDR1 is NNHNN and CDR2 is SYGAGS (reference sequence). Between the trimmed V and J ends, which lost 1 base and 0 bases, there was a span of 9 bases. The CDR3 extends over 15 amino acids. The part of the CDR3 DNA that was read is TGTGCCAGCGGTGATAAACTGACTAGTGCAGAAACGCTGTAT. Translation: CASGDKLTSAETLY. The full CDR3 protein is CASGDKLTSAETLYF.

This clone was found a few times. Germline and genes here are mouse. Coverage ceases 1 residue before the CDR3 finishes, and the germline J gene fills in the end. The V and J genes are TRBV26 and TRBJ2-1, with TRBD1 matching over 9 bases. The ends lost 2 bases at V and 9 bases at J; junction bases unmatched: 5. CDR3 length: 14 amino acids. Germline CDR1 and CDR2: KGHPV and FQNQEV (reference sequence). The CDR3 spells CASSLRDRVGEQFF. The covered CDR3 bases are TGTGCCAGCAGTCTGCGGGACAGGGTGGGTGAGCAGTTC. The full variable domain, in which reference TRBV26 and TRBJ2-1 provide the parts outside the CDR3, is NSKVIQTPRYLVKGQGQKAKMRCIPEKGHPVVFWYQQNKNNEFKFLINFQNQEVLQQIDMTEKRFSAECPSNSPCSLEIQSSEAGDSALYLCASSLRDRVGEQFFGPGTRLTVL.

In this sample, this clone turned up a few times. Gene names and germline match the mouse. The read ends 1 residue shy of where the CDR3 ends; the end is completed using the germline J gene. The V and J genes are TRBV3 and TRBJ1-2; no clear D. Deletions cut 2 bases from V and 1 base from J, with 5 bases between. CDR1 and CDR2 from the germline V gene are SNHLY and FYNGKV (reference sequence). The CDR3 length is 13 residues. The DNA read from the CDR3 is TGTGCCAGCAGCTTAAGGCAAAACTCCGACTACACC. Translation gives CASSLRQNSDYT. The complete CDR3 reads CASSLRQNSDYTF. The full variable domain, with the rest looked up from reference TRBV3 and TRBJ1-2, is GPKVLQIPSHQIIDMGQMVTLNCDPVSNHLYFYWYKQILGQQMEFLVNFYNGKVMEKSKLFKDQFSVERPDGSYFTLKIQPTALEDSAVYFCASSLRQNSDYTFGSGTRLLVI.

Note on this clone: Germline and genes: mouse. The read comes to an end 1 residue before the CDR3 does, leaving the germline J gene to fill in the end. The genes are TRBV26 and TRBJ2-5; TRBD2 aligns across 12 bases. CDR3 size: 15 residues. CDR1 and CDR2 (germline): KGHPV, FQNQEV (reference sequence). J lost 5 bases, V lost 5 bases, and 5 bases had no gene match. The sequenced CDR3 bases are TGTGCCAGCAGTAGACTGGGGGGGCGCGGAGACACCCAGTAC. It translates to CASSRLGGRGDTQY. The full CDR3 protein reads CASSRLGGRGDTQYF.

A note on this clone: The gene names here belong to mouse. The CDR3 goes on 1 residue after the read ends, and that part is filled in from the germline J gene. This chain links TRBV12-2 with TRBJ2-3, with D uncertain. The CDR3 runs 14 residues. V was shortened by 0 bases and J by 0 bases, with 6 bases between the two germline ends. Germline V gene lookup returns CDR1 SGHLS and CDR2 HYDKME. CDR3 DNA, as far as it was read: TGTGCCAGCTCTCTCGGCAATAGTGCAGAAACGCTGTAT. This translates into CASSLGNSAETLY. The full CDR3 protein reads CASSLGNSAETLYF.

With regard to this clone: The listed genes are named as in mouse. The read ends 1 residue early relative to the CDR3; the germline J gene fills the gap. The rearrangement uses TRBV12-2 and TRBJ2-5; 9 nucleotides line up with TRBD1. From germline, CDR1 is SGHLS and CDR2 HYDKME. Trimming cost V 0 bases and J 6 bases; bases outside gene matches: 3. The CDR3 contains 14 residues. The DNA read from the CDR3 is TGTGCCAGCTCTCTCGGACAGGGGAGGGACACCCAGTAC. This sequence encodes CASSLGQGRDTQY. The whole CDR3 protein is CASSLGQGRDTQYF.

This clone was detected only a few times. The genes are named according to mouse. The sequenced fragment ends 1 residue before the CDR3 boundary, so the rest is inferred from the germline J gene. The chain is built from TRBV1 and TRBJ2-1; D is unresolved. The V end was cut by 0 bases, the J end by 4 bases, with 4 bases between. The CDR3 contains 13 residues. Germline CDR1 and CDR2: NSQYPW and LRSPGD (reference sequence). The CDR3 bases that were read are TGCACCTGCAGTGCAGACTGGTATGCTGAGCAGTTC. It codes for CTCSADWYAEQF. The CDR3 reads in full as CTCSADWYAEQFF.

About this clone: Gene names are mouse gene names. The CDR3 extends 1 residue past the end of the read, so its final part is completed from the germline J gene. The V and J genes are TRBV26 and TRBJ2-4; D not certain. The germline V and J ends were trimmed by 4 bases and 6 bases, with 14 bases remaining between them. CDR1 is KGHPV, CDR2 FQNQEV, per germline (reference sequence). This CDR3 has 14 residues. This CDR3 is CASSPSASGNTLYF. The sequenced part of the CDR3 DNA is TGTGCCAGCAGTCCCTCAGCGTCGGGTAACACCTTGTAC.

With regard to this clone: Gene names refer to mouse genes. The sequenced fragment ends 1 residue before the CDR3 boundary, so the rest is inferred from the germline J gene. This chain links TRBV1 with TRBJ2-3; D gene ambiguous. The germline V gene encodes CDR1 NSQYPW and CDR2 LRSPGD (reference sequence). The CDR3 consists of 14 residues. Trimming removed 1 base from V and 1 base from J, with 6 bases in between. This chain's CDR3 is CTCSAVQGAETLYF. The CDR3 DNA, read in part, is TGCACCTGCAGTGCAGTCCAGGGTGCAGAAACGCTGTAT.

For this clone: Germline and genes here are mouse. The read is 1 residue too short to cover the CDR3 end, so that end is filled in from the germline J gene. The rearrangement links TRBV26 to TRBJ2-7; 7 nucleotides line up with TRBD1. The V gene's germline CDR1 is KGHPV and CDR2 FQNQEV (reference sequence). The CDR3 is made up of 13 amino acids. V shed 2 bases, J shed 2 bases, and the junction held 0 bases outside the gene matches. The CDR3 DNA, read in part, is TGTGCCAGCAGTCTGACAGGGGCCTATGAACAGTAC. Amino acids: CASSLTGAYEQY. The whole CDR3 sequence is CASSLTGAYEQYF.

With regard to this clone: Germline and genes here are mouse. The read ends 1 residue before the CDR3 terminus; that terminus is restored from the germline J gene. The V and J genes are TRBV26 and TRBJ2-7; TRBD2 matches 10 bases. CDR3 length: 16 residues. The ends lost 0 bases at V and 0 bases at J; junction bases unmatched: 2. Germline V gene data show CDR1 as KGHPV and CDR2 as FQNQEV (reference sequence). CDR3 sequence: CASSLSWGGGSYEQYF. Incomplete CDR3 DNA: TGTGCCAGCAGTCTGTCCTGGGGGGGCGGCTCCTATGAACAGTAC.